Listed below are T cell receptor beta chains from one sample, sequenced in a study of T cells after yellow fever vaccination. TCRdb ran MiXCR on the 5' RACE reads and lists one entry per CDR3 protein. This table has roughly 170,000 distinct CDR3 sequences, roughly 6.2% appearing once. Sequencing used CD4+ T cells sorted from PBMCs, obtained on the day of the first yellow fever vaccination. The receptors shown here come from a man between 18 and 29 years old who received the YFV17D yellow fever vaccine. Each CDR3 is given with its conserved first and last residue. A D gene is named only where the DNA matches it firmly. Only part of the rows carry a size: once, few, many, or a class if the clone is expanded.

TRBV7-2	TRBJ2-7	-	-	CASSFPGVYEQYF	TGTGCCAGCAGCTTCCCAGGCGTCTACGAGCAGTACTTC
TRBV5-1	TRBJ2-3	-	many	CASSLPGTQPTDTQYF	TGCGCCAGCAGCTTGCCGGGGACACAGCCCACAGATACGCAGTATTTT
TRBV5-1	TRBJ2-5	-	many	CASSVFLLEETQYF	TGCGCCAGCAGCGTATTCCTACTGGAAGAGACCCAGTACTTC
TRBV5-6	TRBJ1-5	-	many	CASSLYRGGQPQHF	TGTGCCAGCAGCTTGTATCGGGGTGGCCAGCCCCAGCATTTT
TRBV12-3/TRBV12-4	TRBJ1-1	-	many	CASLQGNMNTEAFF	TGTGCCAGCCTCCAGGGGAACATGAACACTGAAGCTTTCTTT
TRBV6-1	TRBJ2-2	-	many	CASISGSNTGELFF	TGTGCCAGCATCTCAGGCAGCAACACCGGGGAGCTGTTTTTT
TRBV29-1	TRBJ2-3	-	many	CSVEDIDWRGRTGTQYF	TGCAGCGTTGAAGACATCGACTGGAGGGGTCGGACAGGTACGCAGTATTTT
TRBV2	TRBJ1-2	-	many	CASSEVLTGYTF	TGTGCCAGCAGTGAAGTATTGACTGGCTACACCTTC
TRBV6-5	TRBJ2-3	TRBD1	-	CASSYLDRGDTQYF	TGTGCCAGCAGTTACCTGGACAGGGGAGATACGCAGTATTTT
TRBV7-9	TRBJ2-1	TRBD2	many	CASITGGGSYNEQFF	TGTGCCAGCATCACCGGCGGGGGGTCCTACAATGAGCAGTTCTTC
TRBV20-1	TRBJ2-1	-	many	CSASGGPLPNEQFF	TGCAGTGCTAGCGGGGGGCCTCTTCCCAATGAGCAGTTCTTC
TRBV20-1	TRBJ2-3	TRBD2	-	CSARGLIAGGPDTQYF	TGCAGTGCTAGAGGTTTGATTGCGGGGGGGCCGGATACGCAGTATTTT
TRBV12-3/TRBV12-4	TRBJ2-1	-	few	CASSSLSGGAVNEQFF	TGTGCCAGCAGTTCGCTTTCCGGGGGCGCGGTAAATGAGCAGTTCTTC
TRBV5-1	TRBJ1-1	TRBD1	-	CASRWGQGRGNTEAFF	TGCGCCAGCAGATGGGGACAGGGGAGGGGGAACACTGAAGCTTTCTTT
TRBV7-9	TRBJ1-5	-	few	CASSLATGLDQPQHF	TGTGCCAGCAGCTTAGCGACTGGATTAGATCAGCCCCAGCATTTT
TRBV12-3/TRBV12-4	TRBJ1-1	-	many	CASSLRVGMNTEAFF	TGTGCCAGCAGTTTGAGGGTGGGAATGAACACTGAAGCTTTCTTT
TRBV7-2	TRBJ2-1	TRBD2	few	CASSLALAGAIEQFF	TGTGCCAGCAGCTTAGCGCTAGCGGGGGCCATAGAGCAGTTCTTC
TRBV5-1	TRBJ2-5	-	many	CASSETTDQETQYF	TGCGCCAGCAGCGAAACCACAGATCAAGAGACCCAGTACTTC
TRBV12-3/TRBV12-4	TRBJ1-2	-	-	CASSFGLNYGYTF	TGTGCCAGCAGCTTTGGACTCAACTATGGCTACACCTTC
TRBV7-2	TRBJ2-7	-	few	CASSLRQIHEQYF	TGTGCCAGCAGCTTACGCCAGATCCACGAGCAGTACTTC
TRBV13	TRBJ2-1	TRBD2	few	CASSSKTSGGGRGYNEQFF	TGTGCCAGCAGCTCCAAGACTAGCGGGGGGGGACGGGGCTACAATGAGCAGTTCTTC
TRBV7-8	TRBJ1-1	-	few	CASSSRGTNTEAFF	TGTGCCAGCAGCTCCCGAGGGACGAACACTGAAGCTTTCTTT
TRBV3-1	TRBJ1-1	-	many	CASSQDLASTDTEAFF	TGTGCCAGCAGCCAAGATCTGGCCTCAACGGACACTGAAGCTTTCTTT
TRBV20-1	TRBJ2-3	-	many	CSARASGNTDTQYF	TGCAGTGCTAGGGCCAGCGGAAACACAGATACGCAGTATTTT
TRBV5-1	TRBJ2-2	-	many	CASSSRAPKTGELFF	TGCGCCAGCAGCTCTCGGGCCCCTAAAACCGGGGAGCTGTTTTTT
TRBV7-8	TRBJ2-2	-	few	CASSSPDTANTGELFF	TGTGCCAGCAGCTCACCCGACACCGCGAACACCGGGGAGCTGTTTTTT
TRBV29-1	TRBJ2-2	-	many	CSVYSGAADTGELFF	TGCAGCGTCTACTCAGGGGCGGCGGACACCGGGGAGCTGTTTTTT
TRBV5-1	TRBJ2-4	TRBD1	many	CASSLGQGGKNIQYF	TGCGCCAGCAGCTTGGGACAGGGGGGCAAAAACATTCAGTACTTC
TRBV7-3	TRBJ2-5	-	-	CASSLMGWQGETQYF	TGTGCCAGCAGCTTAATGGGGTGGCAGGGAGAGACCCAGTACTTC
TRBV5-1	TRBJ2-7	TRBD1	few	CASRQGTAYEQYF	TGCGCCAGCAGACAAGGGACAGCCTACGAGCAGTACTTC
TRBV19	TRBJ1-5	-	many	CASSIRVGHQPQHF	TGTGCCAGTAGTATACGGGTGGGCCATCAGCCCCAGCATTTT
TRBV21-1	TRBJ1-6	-	-	CASSAHRGGPSSYNSPLHF	TGTGCCAGCAGCGCACATAGGGGCGGCCCAAGCTCCTATAATTCACCCCTCCACTTT
TRBV30	TRBJ2-5	TRBD2	-	CAWRLSGTSETQYF	TGTGCCTGGAGGCTGTCCGGGACTAGCGAGACCCAGTACTTC
TRBV20-1	TRBJ1-2	-	many	CSATDNYGYTF	TGCAGTGCGACCGACAACTATGGCTACACCTTC
TRBV12-3/TRBV12-4	TRBJ1-5	-	few	CASSLVRQGVPQHF	TGTGCCAGCAGTTTGGTACGCCAAGGTGTGCCCCAGCATTTT
TRBV7-3	TRBJ2-7	TRBD2	many	CASSSSGGPYEQYF	TGTGCCAGCAGCTCTAGCGGGGGCCCCTACGAGCAGTACTTC
TRBV2	TRBJ2-7	-	few	CASSEVRALPTYEQYF	TGTGCCAGCAGTGAAGTCCGGGCCCTCCCAACCTACGAGCAGTACTTC
TRBV20-1	TRBJ2-2	TRBD1	-	CSAKGQRNTGELFF	TGCAGTGCTAAGGGACAGAGAAACACCGGGGAGCTGTTTTTT
TRBV25-1	TRBJ2-3	-	many	CASSEVASTDTQYF	TGTGCCAGCAGTGAAGTGGCGAGCACAGATACGCAGTATTTT
TRBV7-2	TRBJ2-3	TRBD2	many	CASSPPLWTSVGTDTQYF	TGTGCCAGCAGCCCCCCATTGTGGACTAGCGTTGGAACAGATACGCAGTATTTT
TRBV18	TRBJ2-3	TRBD1	many	CASSPPHSRTGSTDTQYF	TGTGCCAGCTCACCACCGCATTCGCGGACAGGCAGCACAGATACGCAGTATTTT
TRBV5-5	TRBJ1-3	-	-	CASSKAGTGNTIYF	TGTGCCAGCAGCAAAGCGGGGACCGGGAACACCATATATTTT